This TCR beta chain was identified in a study of cytomegalovirus exposure and HLA in healthy donors. General observations from the study: The study put some 160 TCR beta chains on its list as cytomegalovirus-associated. It was confirmed in vitro that a few of the CMV-associated chains were specific for CMV antigens. Diagnosis of cytomegalovirus status made by the classifier reportedly showed high specificity and sensitivity.

As concerns this clone: Its antigen is still unknown.

The CDR3 loop spans 14 amino acids. The J segment lost 6 bases and the V segment lost 7 bases, leaving 6 bases of the junction unmatched. The germline gives CDR1 SQVTM, CDR2 ANQGSEA. While the first cohort had some 700 subjects, the donors belonged to the separate validation cohort of more than 95 subjects. The method was immunoSEQ multiplex PCR; TCRdb's version includes in-frame clones alone and lacks a portion of them. Counted here are 70,000 to 80,000 clones, nearly 95% occurring once; the ten biggest clones make up approximately 2%. The sequence came from a woman under 30 in good health and CMV-seronegative. The rearrangement uses TRBV29-1 and TRBJ2-2; 12 positions match TRBD1. Sequences were obtained from PBMCs. CDR3 DNA sequence: TGCAGCGGGAGCGGGACAGGGGGCTCCGGGGAGCTGTTTTTT. Its translation: CSGSGTGGSGELFF.